Listed below are T cell receptor beta chains from one sample, sequenced in a study of cytomegalovirus exposure and HLA in healthy donors. This table comes from immunoSEQ multiplex PCR, and its TCRdb copy is limited to in-frame clones, with some not included. The top ten hold just over 1.4% of the sample, which has over 70,000 clones, roughly 79% seen once. What was sequenced was PBMCs. The receptor set was obtained from a male donor in good health and CMV-seronegative. Both conserved end residues are part of each CDR3. A D gene is named only where the DNA matches it firmly. For some rows the clone size is stated as once, few or many, or as a class when expanded; others skip it.

CDR3	DNA	V	D	size	J
CASKAGAVETQYF	TGCGCCAGCAAGGCAGGGGCTGTAGAGACCCAGTACTTC	TRBV10-2	NA	few	TRBJ2-5
CSFNPRDRENTIYF	TGCAGCTTCAACCCCCGGGACAGGGAAAACACCATATATTTT	TRBV29-1	TRBD1	NA	TRBJ1-3
CASNPSGSTYEQYF	TGTGCCAGCAATCCTAGCGGGAGTACCTACGAGCAGTACTTC	TRBV28	TRBD2	NA	TRBJ2-7
CASSLEGTYTEAFF	TGTGCCAGCAGCTTAGAGGGGACATACACTGAAGCTTTCTTT	TRBV11-2	NA	medium-sized	TRBJ1-1
CASYPGTSGRKQYF	TGTGCCAGCTATCCCGGGACTAGCGGGAGAAAGCAGTACTTC	TRBV28	TRBD2	NA	TRBJ2-7
CASSVPTGGGLTEAFF	TGCGCCAGCAGCGTACCGACAGGGGGCGGGTTGACTGAAGCTTTCTTT	TRBV5-1	TRBD1	NA	TRBJ1-1
CASSPQLAGIKETQYF	TGCGCCAGCAGCCCCCAACTAGCGGGAATTAAAGAGACCCAGTACTTC	TRBV5-1	TRBD2	NA	TRBJ2-5
CASSYSPGFGYTF	TGTGCCAGCAGTTACTCACCAGGGTTTGGCTACACCTTC	TRBV6-5	NA	once	TRBJ1-2
CASSQELGGGQPQHF	TGCGCCAGCAGCCAAGAGTTAGGAGGAGGTCAGCCCCAGCATTTT	TRBV4-3	NA	NA	TRBJ1-5
CASSLDQRVGYTF	TGTGCCAGCAGCTTAGATCAGCGAGTTGGCTACACCTTC	TRBV7-3	NA	NA	TRBJ1-2
CASSQGAGADTQYF	TGTGCCAGTAGTCAGGGGGCAGGTGCAGATACGCAGTATTTT	TRBV19	TRBD1	NA	TRBJ2-3
CASSQDGQRGTDTQYF	TGCGCCAGCAGCCAAGATGGCCAGCGGGGCACAGATACGCAGTATTTT	TRBV4-1	NA	NA	TRBJ2-3
CASSVGLGTDTQYF	TGTGCCAGCAGCGTAGGGCTTGGCACAGATACGCAGTATTTT	TRBV9	NA	NA	TRBJ2-3
CASSDRVGRDGYTF	TGTGCCAGCAGTGACCGAGTGGGGAGGGATGGCTACACCTTC	TRBV27	NA	NA	TRBJ1-2
CASSFDRFYEQYF	TGCGCCAGCAGCTTTGACAGGTTCTACGAGCAGTACTTC	TRBV5-1	NA	NA	TRBJ2-7
CASSPPPGAYEQYF	TGTGCCAGCTCACCCCCGCCCGGGGCCTACGAGCAGTACTTC	TRBV18	NA	once	TRBJ2-7
CAISGTRTSAYNEQFF	TGTGCCATCAGTGGGACCCGAACTAGCGCCTACAATGAGCAGTTCTTC	TRBV10-3	TRBD2	NA	TRBJ2-1
CASSYGGSEQYF	TGTGCCAGCAGTTACGGGGGGAGCGAGCAGTACTTC	TRBV6-5	NA	once	TRBJ2-7
CASSPRGAGGLPLHF	TGTGCCAGCAGCCCCCGGGGGGCGGGGGGCTTACCCCTCCACTTT	TRBV7-9	NA	NA	TRBJ1-6
CASGLVRGWEAFF	TGTGCTAGTGGTTTGGTACGGGGATGGGAAGCTTTCTTT	TRBV12-5	NA	NA	TRBJ1-1
CASDPQGALNEQFF	TGTGCCAGCGACCCTCAGGGGGCGTTAAATGAGCAGTTCTTC	TRBV2	TRBD1	few	TRBJ2-1
CASSQEEVLAGGTDDTDTQYF	TGCGCCAGCAGCCAAGAGGAGGTACTAGCGGGAGGGACCGACGACACAGATACGCAGTATTTT	TRBV4-3	TRBD2	once	TRBJ2-3
CASSDALSNQPQHF	TGTGCCAGCAGTGACGCGTTGAGCAATCAGCCCCAGCATTTT	TRBV6-1	NA	few	TRBJ1-5
CASSLVRTGHFTGTEAFF	TGTGCCAGCAGCTTGGTGCGGACAGGGCACTTTACGGGCACTGAAGCTTTCTTT	TRBV5-5	TRBD1	NA	TRBJ1-1
CAWTQTSEQYF	TGTGCCTGGACCCAAACAAGCGAGCAGTACTTC	TRBV30	NA	NA	TRBJ2-7
CASSYRSGKETQYF	TGTGCCAGCAGTTACCGGTCAGGGAAAGAGACCCAGTACTTC	TRBV6-5	NA	NA	TRBJ2-5
CASSLGPGGAGHTIYF	TGTGCCAGCAGCTTAGGACCGGGGGGGGCAGGACACACCATATATTTT	TRBV7-2	NA	NA	TRBJ1-3
CASSPDRVGQPQHF	TGTGCCAGCAGTCCGGACAGGGTGGGGCAGCCCCAGCATTTT	TRBV2	TRBD1	NA	TRBJ1-5
CASSLGQGDYYEQYF	TGTGCCAGCAGCTTAGGACAGGGGGATTACTACGAGCAGTACTTC	TRBV7-2	TRBD1	NA	TRBJ2-7
CASSVTPAHRSSSRNTIYF	TGTGCCAGCAGCGTCACTCCCGCCCACAGGTCCAGCTCTAGAAACACCATATATTTT	TRBV9	NA	NA	TRBJ1-3
CASSFEGRGETQYF	TGCGCCAGCAGCTTCGAAGGAAGGGGGGAGACCCAGTACTTC	TRBV5-1	NA	NA	TRBJ2-5
CASSYRGLGTEAFF	TGTGCCAGCAGTTACAGGGGGCTCGGCACTGAAGCTTTCTTT	TRBV6-5	TRBD1	NA	TRBJ1-1
CATTGQGGTYEQYF	TGTGCCACCACAGGACAGGGAGGAACCTACGAGCAGTACTTC	TRBV15	TRBD1	NA	TRBJ2-7
CASSLGREGYNEQFF	TGTGCCAGCAGCTTGGGAAGGGAGGGCTACAATGAGCAGTTCTTC	TRBV5-4	TRBD2	NA	TRBJ2-1
CAWSLTVNYGYTF	TGTGCCTGGAGTTTGACAGTTAACTATGGCTACACCTTC	TRBV30	NA	NA	TRBJ1-2
CASTSGTGVEQYF	TGTGCCAGTACGTCCGGGACAGGGGTTGAGCAGTACTTC	TRBV19	TRBD1	NA	TRBJ2-7
CASKERAADTQYF	TGTGCCAGCAAAGAGAGGGCAGCAGATACGCAGTATTTT	TRBV6-5	NA	NA	TRBJ2-3
CATSREKVPEEQYF	TGTGCCACCAGCAGAGAAAAGGTGCCGGAGGAGCAGTACTTC	TRBV15	NA	NA	TRBJ2-7
CASSPRRQGFEAFF	TGCGCCAGCAGTCCTCGCCGGCAGGGGTTTGAAGCTTTCTTT	TRBV10-1	NA	NA	TRBJ1-1
CASSVPGDSPLHF	TGTGCCAGCAGTGTTCCCGGGGATTCACCCCTCCACTTT	TRBV25-1	NA	few	TRBJ1-6
CASSHALAGGADTQYF	TGTGCCAGCAGCCACGCTCTAGCGGGGGGTGCAGATACGCAGTATTTT	TRBV4-2	TRBD2	NA	TRBJ2-3
CASSPRGYEQFF	TGTGCCAGCAGCCCTAGGGGGTATGAGCAGTTCTTC	TRBV9	NA	NA	TRBJ2-1
CASSHPSPGQGRGYTF	TGCGCCAGCAGCCACCCTTCCCCGGGACAGGGGAGAGGCTACACCTTC	TRBV4-1	TRBD1	NA	TRBJ1-2
CASSWATDTQYF	TGTGCCAGCAGTTGGGCCACAGATACGCAGTATTTT	TRBV9	NA	once	TRBJ2-3
CASSPTGTSGSYEQFF	TGTGCCAGCAGTCCGACCGGGACTAGCGGGAGTTATGAGCAGTTCTTC	TRBV27	TRBD2	NA	TRBJ2-1